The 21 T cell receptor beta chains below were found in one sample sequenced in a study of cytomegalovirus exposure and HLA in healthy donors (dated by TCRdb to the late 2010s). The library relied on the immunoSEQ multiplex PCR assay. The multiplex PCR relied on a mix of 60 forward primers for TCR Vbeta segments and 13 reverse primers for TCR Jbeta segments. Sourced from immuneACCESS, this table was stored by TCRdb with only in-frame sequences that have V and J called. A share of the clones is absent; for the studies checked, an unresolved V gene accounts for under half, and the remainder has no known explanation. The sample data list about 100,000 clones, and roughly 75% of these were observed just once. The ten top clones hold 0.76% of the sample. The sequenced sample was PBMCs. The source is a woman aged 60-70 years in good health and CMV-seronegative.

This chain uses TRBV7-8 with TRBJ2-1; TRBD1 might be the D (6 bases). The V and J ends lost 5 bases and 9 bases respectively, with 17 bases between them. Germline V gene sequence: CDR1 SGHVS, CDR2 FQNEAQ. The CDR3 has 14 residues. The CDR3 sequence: CASSGPERGSEQFF. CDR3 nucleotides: TGTGCCAGCAGCGGACCGGAAAGGGGGAGTGAGCAGTTCTTC.

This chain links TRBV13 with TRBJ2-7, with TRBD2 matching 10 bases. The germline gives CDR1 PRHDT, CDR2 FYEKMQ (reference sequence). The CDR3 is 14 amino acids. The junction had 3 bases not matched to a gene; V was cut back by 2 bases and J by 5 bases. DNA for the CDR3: TGTGCCAGCAGCTTATCTAGCGGGAGCCACGAGCAGTACTTC. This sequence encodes CASSLSSGSHEQYF.

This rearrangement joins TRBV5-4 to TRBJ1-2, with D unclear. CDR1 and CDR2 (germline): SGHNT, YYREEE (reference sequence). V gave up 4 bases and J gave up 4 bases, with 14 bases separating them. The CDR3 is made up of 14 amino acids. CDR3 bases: TGTGCCAGCAGCCGGACTGTTGAACCCTATGGCTACACCTTC. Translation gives CASSRTVEPYGYTF.

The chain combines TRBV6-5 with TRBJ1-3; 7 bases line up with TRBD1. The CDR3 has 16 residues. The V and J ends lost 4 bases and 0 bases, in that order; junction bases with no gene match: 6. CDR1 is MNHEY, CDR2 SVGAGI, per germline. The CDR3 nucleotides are TGTGCCAGCAGTTCGGGACAGCCCTACTCTGGAAACACCATATATTTT. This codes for CASSSGQPYSGNTIYF.

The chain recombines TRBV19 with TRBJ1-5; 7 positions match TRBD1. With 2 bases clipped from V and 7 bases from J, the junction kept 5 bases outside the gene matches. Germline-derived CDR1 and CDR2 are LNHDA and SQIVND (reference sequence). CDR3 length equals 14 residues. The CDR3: CASSITGVRQPQHF. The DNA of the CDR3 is TGTGCCAGTAGTATAACAGGGGTGCGGCAGCCCCAGCATTTT. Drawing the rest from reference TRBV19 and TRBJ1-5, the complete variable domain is DGGITQSPKYLFRKEGQNVTLSCEQNLNHDAMYWYRQDPGQGLRLIYYSQIVNDFQKGDIAEGYSVSREKKESFPLTVTSAQKNPTAFYLCASSITGVRQPQHFGDGTRLSIL.

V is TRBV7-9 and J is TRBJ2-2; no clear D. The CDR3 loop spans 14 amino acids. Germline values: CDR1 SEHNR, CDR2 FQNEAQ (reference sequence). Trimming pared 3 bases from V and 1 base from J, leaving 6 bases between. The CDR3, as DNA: TGTGCCAGCAGCTTTGACTGGAACACCGGGGAGCTGTTTTTT. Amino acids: CASSFDWNTGELFF.

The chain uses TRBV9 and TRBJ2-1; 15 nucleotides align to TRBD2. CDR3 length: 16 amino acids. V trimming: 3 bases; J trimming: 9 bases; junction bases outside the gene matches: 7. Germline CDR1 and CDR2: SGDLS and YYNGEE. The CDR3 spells CASSARTSGGVPEQFF. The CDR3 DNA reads TGTGCCAGCAGCGCTCGGACTAGCGGGGGGGTGCCTGAGCAGTTCTTC.

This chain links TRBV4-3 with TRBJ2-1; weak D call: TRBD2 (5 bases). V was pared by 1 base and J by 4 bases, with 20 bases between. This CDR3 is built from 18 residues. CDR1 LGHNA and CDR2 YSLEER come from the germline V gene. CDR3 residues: CASSQVPSGSGFYNEQFF. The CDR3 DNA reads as TGCGCCAGCAGCCAAGTCCCTAGTGGGAGTGGTTTTTACAATGAGCAGTTCTTC.

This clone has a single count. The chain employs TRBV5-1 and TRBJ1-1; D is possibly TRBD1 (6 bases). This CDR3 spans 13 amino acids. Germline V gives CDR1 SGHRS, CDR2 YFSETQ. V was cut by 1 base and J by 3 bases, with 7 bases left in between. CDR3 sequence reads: CASSLKGDTEAFF. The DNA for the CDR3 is TGCGCCAGCAGCTTGAAGGGGGACACTGAAGCTTTCTTT.

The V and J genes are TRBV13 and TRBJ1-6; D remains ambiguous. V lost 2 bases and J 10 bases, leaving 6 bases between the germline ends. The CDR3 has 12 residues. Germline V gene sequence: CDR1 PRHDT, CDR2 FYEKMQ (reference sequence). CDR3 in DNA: TGTGCCAGCAGCTTAACTGAATCACCCCTCCACTTT. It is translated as CASSLTESPLHF.

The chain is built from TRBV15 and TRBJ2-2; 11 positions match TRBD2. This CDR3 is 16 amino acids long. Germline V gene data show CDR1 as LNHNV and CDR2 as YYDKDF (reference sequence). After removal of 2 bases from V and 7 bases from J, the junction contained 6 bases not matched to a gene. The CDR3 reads CATSRQLAGEYGELFF. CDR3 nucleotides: TGTGCCACCAGCAGACAACTAGCGGGAGAGTACGGGGAGCTGTTTTTT.

CDR3 bases: TGTGCCAGCAGTGAAGAAGGCGGCTCTGGGGCCAACGTCCTGACTTTC. Translation gives CASSEEGGSGANVLTF. The V gene is TRBV2, the J gene TRBJ2-6; D is uncertain. The CDR3 consists of 16 residues. Germline CDR1 SNHLY, CDR2 FYNNEI. V lost 1 base, J lost 0 bases, and 7 bases lay in between.

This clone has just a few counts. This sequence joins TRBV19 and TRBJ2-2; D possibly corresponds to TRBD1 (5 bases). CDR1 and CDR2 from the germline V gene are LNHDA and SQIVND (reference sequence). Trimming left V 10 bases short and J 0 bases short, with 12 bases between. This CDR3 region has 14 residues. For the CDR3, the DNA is TGTGCCACTAGGGGCAGCACGAACACCGGGGAGCTGTTTTTT. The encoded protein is CATRGSTNTGELFF.

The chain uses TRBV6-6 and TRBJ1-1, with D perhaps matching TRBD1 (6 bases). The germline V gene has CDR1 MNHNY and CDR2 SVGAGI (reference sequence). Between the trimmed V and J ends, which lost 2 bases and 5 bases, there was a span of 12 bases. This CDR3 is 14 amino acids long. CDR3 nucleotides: TGTGCCAGCAGTTACGGACAGTTCTCGACTGAAGCTTTCTTT. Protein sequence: CASSYGQFSTEAFF.

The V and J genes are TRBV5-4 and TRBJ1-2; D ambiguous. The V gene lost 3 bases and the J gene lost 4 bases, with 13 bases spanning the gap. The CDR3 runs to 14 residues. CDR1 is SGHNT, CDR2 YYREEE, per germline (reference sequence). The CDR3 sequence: CASSSNQRTYGYTF. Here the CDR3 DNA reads TGTGCCAGCAGCTCAAACCAGCGGACCTATGGCTACACCTTC.

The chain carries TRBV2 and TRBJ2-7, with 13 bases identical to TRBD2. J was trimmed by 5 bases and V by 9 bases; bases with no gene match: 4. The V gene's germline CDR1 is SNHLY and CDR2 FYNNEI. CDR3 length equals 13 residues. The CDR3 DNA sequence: TGTGCCAGTGGACTAGCGGGGGAGAACGAGCAGTACTTC. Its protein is CASGLAGENEQYF.

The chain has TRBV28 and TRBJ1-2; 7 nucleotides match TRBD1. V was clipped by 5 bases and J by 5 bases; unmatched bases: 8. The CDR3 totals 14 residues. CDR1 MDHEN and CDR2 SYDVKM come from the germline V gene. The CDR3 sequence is CASSEGAGGYGYTF. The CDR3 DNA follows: TGTGCCAGCAGTGAAGGGGCAGGGGGGTATGGCTACACCTTC.

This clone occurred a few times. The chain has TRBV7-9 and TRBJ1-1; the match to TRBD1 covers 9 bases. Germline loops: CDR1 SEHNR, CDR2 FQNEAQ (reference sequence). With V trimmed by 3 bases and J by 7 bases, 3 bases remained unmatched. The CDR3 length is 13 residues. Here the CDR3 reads CASSFSGQGEAFF. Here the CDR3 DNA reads TGTGCCAGCAGCTTCTCGGGACAGGGTGAAGCTTTCTTT.

CDR3 loop: CSVAETASYNEQFF. The CDR3 coding sequence is TGCAGCGTTGCGGAGACAGCCTCCTACAATGAGCAGTTCTTC. The chain joins TRBV29-1 to TRBJ2-1, with D perhaps TRBD1 (5 bases). CDR1 and CDR2 (germline): SQVTM, ANQGSEA. The CDR3 length is 14 residues. The V and J ends lost 4 bases and 0 bases respectively, with 10 bases between them.

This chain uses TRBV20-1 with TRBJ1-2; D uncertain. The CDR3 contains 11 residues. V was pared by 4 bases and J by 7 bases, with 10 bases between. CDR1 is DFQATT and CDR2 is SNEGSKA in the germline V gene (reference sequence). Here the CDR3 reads CSAMEGGGYTF. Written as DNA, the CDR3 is TGCAGTGCTATGGAAGGAGGTGGCTACACCTTC.

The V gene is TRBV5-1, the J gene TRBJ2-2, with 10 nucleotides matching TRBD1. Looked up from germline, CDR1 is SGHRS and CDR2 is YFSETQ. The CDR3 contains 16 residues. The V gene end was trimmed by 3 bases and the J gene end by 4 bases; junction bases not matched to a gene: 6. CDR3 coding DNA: TGCGCCAGCAGCTACGACAGGGGGCTGGGCACCGGGGAGCTGTTTTTT. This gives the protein CASSYDRGLGTGELFF.